Sequencing of this T cell receptor beta chain was carried out in a study of shared T cell receptors in the human thymus. Using immunoSEQ multiplex PCR, the repertoire was profiled, and TCRdb retains in-frame clones only, with some absent. Of about 380,000 clones listed, roughly 94% are singletons. This clonotype was sampled from a human donor. Sample: thymocytes.

DNA for the CDR3: TGTGCCAGCAGTTTATCGGGGGACGCGTTCTCTGGAAACACCATATATTTT. Protein sequence: CASSLSGDAFSGNTIYF. The chain is built from TRBV27 and TRBJ1-3, with TRBD1 as a possible D gene (5 bases). Germline CDR1 is MNHEY and CDR2 is SMNVEV (reference sequence). The CDR3 runs to 17 residues. V lost 0 bases and J 0 bases, leaving 12 bases between the germline ends.